The 7 T cell receptor beta chains below come from one sample, sequenced in a study of human T cells and chemical hapten exposure. Indicated time point: pre-sensitization, week 0. The treatment here: therapeutic diphenylcyclopropenone sensitization with weekly scalp DPC. TCRdb re-analysed the RACE reads in MiXCR, keeping a single row per CDR3 protein. The table has roughly 380,000 distinct CDR3 sequences, around 5.5% seen once; the top ten hold 2% to 3%. Sample: whole blood, taken in connection with sensitization to the hapten diphenylcyclopropenone (DPC). The receptors here all came from a woman in her fifties or sixties with alopecia areata. Some clones in this sample may be carry-over from other donors' samples.

The sample holds a few counts of this clonotype. This chain links TRBV5-1 with TRBJ2-7, with D perhaps matching TRBD1 (5 bases). Deletions cut 1 base from V and 5 bases from J, with 10 bases between. Germline V gene lookup returns CDR1 SGHRS and CDR2 YFSETQ. This CDR3 spans 13 amino acids. The CDR3, as DNA: TGCGCCAGCAGCTTGAGGGGTAGTGACGAGCAGTACTTC. Translation: CASSLRGSDEQYF.

The sample holds a few counts of this clonotype. This CDR3 is CASSLDRAGHNEQFF. DNA of the CDR3: TGTGCCAGCAGCTTAGATAGGGCGGGACACAATGAGCAGTTCTTC. The chain couples TRBV7-2 to TRBJ2-1, with D possibly matching TRBD2 (6 bases). V was shortened by 1 base and J by 5 bases, with 12 bases between the two germline ends. CDR3 size: 15 residues. The germline V gene encodes CDR1 SGHTA and CDR2 FQGNSA.

This clonotype was observed a few times. The chain joins TRBV5-1 to TRBJ2-5; the D gene could be TRBD1 or TRBD2 (5 bases each). Trimming pared 1 base from V and 2 bases from J, leaving 12 bases between. The CDR3 has 15 residues. CDR1 and CDR2 (germline): SGHRS, YFSETQ. CDR3 nucleotide sequence: TGCGCCAGCAGCTTGATGGGGGTAAGGCAAGAGACCCAGTACTTC. Amino acids: CASSLMGVRQETQYF.

This rearrangement joins TRBV12-5 to TRBJ2-1, with D possibly being TRBD1 or TRBD2 (5 bases each). The V end was cut by 4 bases, the J end by 6 bases, with 13 bases between. Germline assignment: CDR1 LGHNT and CDR2 FRNRAP. The CDR3 spans 14 residues. This CDR3 reads CASGWDPRGNEQFF. The CDR3 coding sequence is TGTGCTAGTGGTTGGGACCCCAGAGGCAATGAGCAGTTCTTC.

This clonotype has more than one count but fewer than ten. The chain recombines TRBV9 with TRBJ2-2; TRBD2 agrees at 12 bases. CDR1 and CDR2 from the germline V gene are SGDLS and YYNGEE. The trim removed 3 bases at V and 5 bases at J, leaving 5 bases unmatched. The CDR3 sequence is 16 residues long. The CDR3 region has the DNA TGTGCCAGCAGCGCTCCCGGGACTAGCGGGACCGGGGAGCTGTTTTTT. As protein: CASSAPGTSGTGELFF.

This clonotype was found a few times. The rearrangement joins TRBV5-1 to TRBJ2-1; 9 bases match TRBD1. Germline V gene sequence: CDR1 SGHRS, CDR2 YFSETQ. Unmatched junction bases numbered 12, after V lost 5 bases and J lost 9 bases. The CDR3 loop spans 15 amino acids. The DNA for the CDR3 is TGCGCCAGCAGGACGGGACAGGGAATCCTCGGTGAGCAGTTCTTC. Amino acids: CASRTGQGILGEQFF.

This clonotype has ten or more counts. J is TRBJ2-3 and V is TRBV29-1; 9 bases line up with TRBD1. J lost 5 bases, V lost 4 bases, and 10 bases had no gene match. The CDR3 sequence is 15 residues long. Germline CDR1 reads SQVTM; CDR2 reads ANQGSEA. Written as DNA, the CDR3 is TGCAGCGTTGGGCCGGGACAGGGAGTCAAAGATACGCAGTATTTT. It specifies CSVGPGQGVKDTQYF.